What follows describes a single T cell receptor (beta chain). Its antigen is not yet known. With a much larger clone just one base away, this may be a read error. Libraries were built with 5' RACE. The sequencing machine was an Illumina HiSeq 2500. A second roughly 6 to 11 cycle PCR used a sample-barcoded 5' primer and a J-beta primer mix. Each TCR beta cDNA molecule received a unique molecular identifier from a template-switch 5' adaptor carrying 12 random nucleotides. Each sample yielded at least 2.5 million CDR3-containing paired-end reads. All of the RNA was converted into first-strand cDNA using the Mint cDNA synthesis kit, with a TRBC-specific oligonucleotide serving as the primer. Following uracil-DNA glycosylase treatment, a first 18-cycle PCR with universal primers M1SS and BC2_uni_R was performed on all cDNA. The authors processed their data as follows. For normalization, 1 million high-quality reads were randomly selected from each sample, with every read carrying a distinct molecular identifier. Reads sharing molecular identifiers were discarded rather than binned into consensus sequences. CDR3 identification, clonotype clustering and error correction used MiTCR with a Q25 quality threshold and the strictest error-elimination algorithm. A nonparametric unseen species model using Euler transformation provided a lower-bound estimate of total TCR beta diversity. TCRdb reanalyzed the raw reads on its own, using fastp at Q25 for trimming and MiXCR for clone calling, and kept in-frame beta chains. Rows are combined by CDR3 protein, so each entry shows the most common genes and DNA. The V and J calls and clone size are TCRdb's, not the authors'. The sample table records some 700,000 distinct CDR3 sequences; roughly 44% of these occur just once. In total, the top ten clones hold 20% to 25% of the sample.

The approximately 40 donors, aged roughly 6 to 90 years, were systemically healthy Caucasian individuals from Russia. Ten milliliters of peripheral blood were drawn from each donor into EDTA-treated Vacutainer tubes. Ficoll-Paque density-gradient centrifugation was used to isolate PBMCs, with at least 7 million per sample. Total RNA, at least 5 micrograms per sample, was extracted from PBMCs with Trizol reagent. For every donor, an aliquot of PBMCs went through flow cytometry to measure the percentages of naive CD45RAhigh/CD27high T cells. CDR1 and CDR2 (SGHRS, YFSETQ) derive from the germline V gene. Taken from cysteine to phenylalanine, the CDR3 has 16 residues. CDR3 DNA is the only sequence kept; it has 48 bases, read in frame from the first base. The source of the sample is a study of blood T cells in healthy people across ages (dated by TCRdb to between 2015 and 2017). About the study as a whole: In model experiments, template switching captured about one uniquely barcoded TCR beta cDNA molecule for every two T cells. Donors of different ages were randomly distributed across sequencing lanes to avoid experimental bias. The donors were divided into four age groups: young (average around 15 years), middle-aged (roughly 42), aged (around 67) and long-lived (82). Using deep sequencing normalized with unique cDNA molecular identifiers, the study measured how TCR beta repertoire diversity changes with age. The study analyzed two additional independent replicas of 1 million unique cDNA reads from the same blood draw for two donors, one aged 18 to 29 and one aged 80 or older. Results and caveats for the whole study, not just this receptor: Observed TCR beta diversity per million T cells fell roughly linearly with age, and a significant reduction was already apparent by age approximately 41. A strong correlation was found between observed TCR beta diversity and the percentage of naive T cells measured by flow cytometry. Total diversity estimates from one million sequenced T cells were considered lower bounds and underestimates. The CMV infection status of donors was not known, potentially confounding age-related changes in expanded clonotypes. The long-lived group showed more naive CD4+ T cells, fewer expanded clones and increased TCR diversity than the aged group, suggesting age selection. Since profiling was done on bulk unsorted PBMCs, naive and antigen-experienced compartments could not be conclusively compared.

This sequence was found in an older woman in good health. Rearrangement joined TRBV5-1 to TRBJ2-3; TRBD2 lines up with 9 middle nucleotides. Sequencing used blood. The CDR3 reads CASSRGTSTDTGTQYF. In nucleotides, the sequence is TGCGCCAGCAGCAGAGGGACTAGCACCGACACAGGTACGCAGTATTTT. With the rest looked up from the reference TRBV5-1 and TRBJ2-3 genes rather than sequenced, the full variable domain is KAGVTQTPRYLIKTRGQQVTLSCSPISGHRSVSWYQQTPGQGLQFLFEYFSETQRNKGNFPGRFSGRQFSNSRSEMNVSTLELGDSALYLCASSRGTSTDTGTQYFGPGTRLTVL.